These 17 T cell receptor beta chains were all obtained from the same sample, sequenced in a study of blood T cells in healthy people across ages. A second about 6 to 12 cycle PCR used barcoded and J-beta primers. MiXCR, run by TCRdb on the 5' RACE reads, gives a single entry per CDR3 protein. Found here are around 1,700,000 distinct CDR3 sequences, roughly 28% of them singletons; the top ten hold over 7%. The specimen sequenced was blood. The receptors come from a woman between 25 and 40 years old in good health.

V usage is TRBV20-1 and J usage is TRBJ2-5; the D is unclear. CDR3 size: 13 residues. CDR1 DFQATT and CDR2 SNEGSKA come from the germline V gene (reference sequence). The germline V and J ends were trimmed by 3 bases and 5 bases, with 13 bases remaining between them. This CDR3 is CSASGLVVETQYF. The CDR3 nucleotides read TGCAGTGCTAGTGGTTTGGTGGTTGAGACCCAGTACTTC.

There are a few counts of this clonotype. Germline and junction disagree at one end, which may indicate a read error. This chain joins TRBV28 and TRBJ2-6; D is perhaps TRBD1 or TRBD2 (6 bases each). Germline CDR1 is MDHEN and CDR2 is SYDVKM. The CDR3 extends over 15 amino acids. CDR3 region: CASSKGGSEANVLTF. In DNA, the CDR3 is TGTGCCAGCAGTAAAGGGGGGTCTGAGGCCAACGTCCTGACTTTC. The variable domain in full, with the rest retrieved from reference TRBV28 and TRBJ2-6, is DVKVTQSSRYLVKRTGEKVFLECVQDMDHENMFWYRQDPGLGLRLIYFSYDVKMKEKGDIPEGYSVSREKKERFSLILESASTNQTSMYLCASSKGGSEANVLTFGAGSRLTVL.

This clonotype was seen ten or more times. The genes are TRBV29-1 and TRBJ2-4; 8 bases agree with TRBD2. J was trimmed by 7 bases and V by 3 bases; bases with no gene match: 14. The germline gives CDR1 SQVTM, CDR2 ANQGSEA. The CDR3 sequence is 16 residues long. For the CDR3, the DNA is TGCAGCGTTGAGGAAACCGGGAGGGCATCGAGGAACATTCAGTACTTC. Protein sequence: CSVEETGRASRNIQYF.

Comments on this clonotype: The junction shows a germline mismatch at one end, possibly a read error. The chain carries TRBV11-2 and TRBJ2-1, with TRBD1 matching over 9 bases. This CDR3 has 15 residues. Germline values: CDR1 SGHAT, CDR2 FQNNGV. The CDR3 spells CASSFWGQGGEERFF. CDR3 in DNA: TGTGCCAGCAGCTTTTGGGGACAGGGAGGTGAGGAGCGGTTCTTC.

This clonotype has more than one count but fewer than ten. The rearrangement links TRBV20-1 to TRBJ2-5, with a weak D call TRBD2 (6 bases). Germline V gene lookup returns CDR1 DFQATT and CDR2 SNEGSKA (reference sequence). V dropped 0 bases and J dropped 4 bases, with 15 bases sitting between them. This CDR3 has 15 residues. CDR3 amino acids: CSARDLDGSSETQYF. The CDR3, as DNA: TGCAGTGCTAGAGATCTGGACGGGAGTTCAGAGACCCAGTACTTC.

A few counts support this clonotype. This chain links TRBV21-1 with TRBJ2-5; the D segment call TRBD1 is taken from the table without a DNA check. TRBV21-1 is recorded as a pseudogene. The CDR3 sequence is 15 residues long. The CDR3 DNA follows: TGTGCCAGCAGCAAAGATACAGGGGAAGTTGAGACCCAGTACTTC. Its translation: CASSKDTGEVETQYF.

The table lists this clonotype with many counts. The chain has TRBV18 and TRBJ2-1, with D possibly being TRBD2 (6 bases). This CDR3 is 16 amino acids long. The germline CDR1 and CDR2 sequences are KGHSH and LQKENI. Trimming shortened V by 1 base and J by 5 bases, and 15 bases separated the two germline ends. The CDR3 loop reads CASSPLEGPSNNEQFF. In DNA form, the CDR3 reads TGTGCCAGCTCACCACTGGAGGGCCCCTCTAACAATGAGCAGTTCTTC.

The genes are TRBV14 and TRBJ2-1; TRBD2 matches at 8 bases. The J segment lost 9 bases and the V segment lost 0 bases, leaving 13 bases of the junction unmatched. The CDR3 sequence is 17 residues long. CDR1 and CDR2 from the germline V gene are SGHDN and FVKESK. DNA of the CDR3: TGTGCCAGCAGCCAAGATCAAAGAACGGGAGGGGTCGGTGAGCAGTTCTTC. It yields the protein CASSQDQRTGGVGEQFF.

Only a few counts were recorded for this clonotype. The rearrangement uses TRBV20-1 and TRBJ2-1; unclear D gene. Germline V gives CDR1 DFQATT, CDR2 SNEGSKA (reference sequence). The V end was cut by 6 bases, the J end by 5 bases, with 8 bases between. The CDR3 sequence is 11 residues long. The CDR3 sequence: CSAAKNNEQFF. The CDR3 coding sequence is TGCAGTGCCGCGAAGAACAATGAGCAGTTCTTC.

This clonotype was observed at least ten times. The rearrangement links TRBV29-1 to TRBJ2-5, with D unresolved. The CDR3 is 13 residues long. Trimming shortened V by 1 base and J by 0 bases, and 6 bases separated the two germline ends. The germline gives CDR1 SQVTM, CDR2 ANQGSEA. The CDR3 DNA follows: TGCAGCGTTGAAGCTGGGTACCAAGAGACCCAGTACTTC. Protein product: CSVEAGYQETQYF.

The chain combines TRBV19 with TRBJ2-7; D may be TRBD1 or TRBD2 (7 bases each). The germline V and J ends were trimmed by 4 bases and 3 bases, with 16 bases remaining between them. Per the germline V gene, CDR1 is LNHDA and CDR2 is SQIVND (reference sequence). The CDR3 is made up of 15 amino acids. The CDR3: CASSNPAGQNYEQYF. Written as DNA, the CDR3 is TGTGCCAGTAGTAACCCAGCGGGACAGAACTACGAGCAGTACTTC. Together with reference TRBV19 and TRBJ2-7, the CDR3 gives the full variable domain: DGGITQSPKYLFRKEGQNVTLSCEQNLNHDAMYWYRQDPGQGLRLIYYSQIVNDFQKGDIAEGYSVSREKKESFPLTVTSAQKNPTAFYLCASSNPAGQNYEQYFGPGTRLTVT.

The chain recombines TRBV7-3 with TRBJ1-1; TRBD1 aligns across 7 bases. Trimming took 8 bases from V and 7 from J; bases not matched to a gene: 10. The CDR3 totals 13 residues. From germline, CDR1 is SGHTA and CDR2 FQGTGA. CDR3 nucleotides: TGTGCCAGCGGACCGGACAGGACGAATGAAGCTTTCTTT. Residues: CASGPDRTNEAFF.

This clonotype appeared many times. The CDR3 here is CASSGQGRIYGYTF. For the CDR3, the DNA is TGTGCCAGCAGTGGACAGGGCAGAATCTATGGCTACACCTTC. The rearrangement links TRBV12-3 or TRBV12-4 to TRBJ1-2, with 8 bases lining up with TRBD1. The CDR3 is made up of 14 amino acids. J was trimmed by 4 bases and V by 5 bases; bases with no gene match: 6.

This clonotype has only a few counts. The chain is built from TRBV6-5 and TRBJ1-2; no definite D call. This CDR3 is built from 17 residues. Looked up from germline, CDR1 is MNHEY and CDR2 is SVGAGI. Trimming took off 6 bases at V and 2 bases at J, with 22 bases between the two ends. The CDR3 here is CASSYVRTTNGNYGYTF. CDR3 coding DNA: TGTGCCAGCAGCTACGTGAGGACCACGAATGGAAACTATGGCTACACCTTC.

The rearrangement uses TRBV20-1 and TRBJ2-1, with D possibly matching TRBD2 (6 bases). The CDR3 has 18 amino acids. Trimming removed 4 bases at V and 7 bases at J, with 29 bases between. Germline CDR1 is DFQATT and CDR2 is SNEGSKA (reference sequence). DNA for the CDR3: TGCAGTGCTATCGGGACCGTACGAAAACTCCACCGGGAGAATGAGCAGTTCTTC. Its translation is CSAIGTVRKLHRENEQFF.

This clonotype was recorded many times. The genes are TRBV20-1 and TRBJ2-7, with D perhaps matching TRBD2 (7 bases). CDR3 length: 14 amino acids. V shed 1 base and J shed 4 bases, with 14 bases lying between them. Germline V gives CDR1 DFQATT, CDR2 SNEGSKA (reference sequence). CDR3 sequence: CSARAPKGGYEQYF. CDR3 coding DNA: TGCAGTGCTAGAGCCCCAAAGGGGGGGTACGAGCAGTACTTC.

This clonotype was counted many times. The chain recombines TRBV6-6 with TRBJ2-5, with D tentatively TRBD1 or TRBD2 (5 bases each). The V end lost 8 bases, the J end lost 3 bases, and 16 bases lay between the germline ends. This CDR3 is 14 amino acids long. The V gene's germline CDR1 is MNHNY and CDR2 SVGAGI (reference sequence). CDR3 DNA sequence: TGTGCCAGCGGCTCCGGGACCATCAAAGAGACCCAGTACTTC. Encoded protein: CASGSGTIKETQYF.